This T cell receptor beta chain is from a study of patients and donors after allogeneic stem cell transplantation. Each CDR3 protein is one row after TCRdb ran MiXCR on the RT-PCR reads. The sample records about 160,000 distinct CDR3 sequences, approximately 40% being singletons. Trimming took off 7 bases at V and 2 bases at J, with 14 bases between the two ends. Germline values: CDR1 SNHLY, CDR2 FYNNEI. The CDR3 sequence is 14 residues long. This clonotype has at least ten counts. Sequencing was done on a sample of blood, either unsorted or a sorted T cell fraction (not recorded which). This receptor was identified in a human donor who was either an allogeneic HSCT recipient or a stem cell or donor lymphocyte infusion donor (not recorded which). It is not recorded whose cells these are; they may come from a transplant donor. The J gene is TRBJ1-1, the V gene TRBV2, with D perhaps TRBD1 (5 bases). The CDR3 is CASNPRGLNTEAFF. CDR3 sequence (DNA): TGTGCCAGCAACCCGAGGGGACTTAACACTGAAGCTTTCTTT.